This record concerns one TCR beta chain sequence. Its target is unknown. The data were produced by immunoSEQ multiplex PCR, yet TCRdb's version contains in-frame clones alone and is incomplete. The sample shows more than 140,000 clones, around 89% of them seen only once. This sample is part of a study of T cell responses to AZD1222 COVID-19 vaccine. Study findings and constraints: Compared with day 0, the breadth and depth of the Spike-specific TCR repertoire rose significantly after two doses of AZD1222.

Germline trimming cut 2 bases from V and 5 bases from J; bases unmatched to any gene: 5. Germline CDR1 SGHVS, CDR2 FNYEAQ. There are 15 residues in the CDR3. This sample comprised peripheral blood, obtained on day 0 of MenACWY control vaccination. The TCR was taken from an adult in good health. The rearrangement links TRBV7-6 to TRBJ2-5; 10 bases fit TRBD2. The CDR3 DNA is TGTGCCAGCAGCTTATCGCTAGCGGGAGCGGAGACCCAGTACTTC. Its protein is CASSLSLAGAETQYF.